This T cell receptor beta chain was captured by sequencing in a study of T cells in Graves' hyperthyroidism and ophthalmopathy. Study-level points and caveats: From stable hyperthyroidism, ophthalmopathy was separated by a 13 V-J model. Most clonotypes expanded in the thyroid (above 0.001) were also present in blood.

The study based diagnoses on clinical symptoms, serum thyroxine and TRAb, thyroid ultrasound and orbital computed tomography. Each 10 ml fresh peripheral blood draw supplied the PBMCs. This clonotype was observed a few times. Its antigen is still unknown. Using RNA transcripts as the source, TCR beta CDR3 regions were amplified. Using the HTBI primer set, a first-round RT-PCR was run on the TCR CDR3. TCRdb re-called the multiplex PCR reads through MiXCR, storing one row per CDR3 protein. The data show 250,000 to 350,000 distinct CDR3 sequences, approximately 17% seen once. The V segment lost 4 bases and the J segment 6 bases; nucleotides outside the gene matches: 15. The length of the CDR3 is 17 residues. From germline, CDR1 is SGHTA and CDR2 FQGNSA.

The sequencing input was blood. The receptor was derived from a woman aged 55-70 years with Graves' ophthalmopathy. The chain has TRBV7-2 and TRBJ2-3, with 8 bases that match TRBD2. CDR3 region: CASSSRGGQVKWDTQYF. CDR3 sequence (DNA): TGTGCCAGCAGCTCCCGGGGGGGCCAGGTGAAATGGGATACGCAGTATTTT. Variable domain in full (rest from reference TRBV7-2 and TRBJ2-3): GAGVSQSPSNKVTEKGKDVELRCDPISGHTALYWYRQSLGQGLEFLIYFQGNSAPDKSGLPSDRFSAERTGGSVSTLTIQRTQQEDSAVYLCASSSRGGQVKWDTQYFGPGTRLTVL.